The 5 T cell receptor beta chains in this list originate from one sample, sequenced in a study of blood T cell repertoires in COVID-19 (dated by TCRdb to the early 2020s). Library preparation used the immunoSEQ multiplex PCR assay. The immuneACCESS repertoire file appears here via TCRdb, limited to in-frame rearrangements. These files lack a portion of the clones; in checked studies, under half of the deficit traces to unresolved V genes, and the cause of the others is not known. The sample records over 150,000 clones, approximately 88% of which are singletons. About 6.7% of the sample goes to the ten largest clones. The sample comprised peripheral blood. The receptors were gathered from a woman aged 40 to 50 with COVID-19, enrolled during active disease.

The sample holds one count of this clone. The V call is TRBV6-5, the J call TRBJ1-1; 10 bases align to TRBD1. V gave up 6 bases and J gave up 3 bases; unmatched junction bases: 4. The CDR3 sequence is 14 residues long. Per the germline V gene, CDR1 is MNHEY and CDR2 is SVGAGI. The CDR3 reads CASSATGGYTEAFF. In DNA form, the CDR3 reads TGTGCCAGCAGCGCGACAGGGGGCTACACTGAAGCTTTCTTT.

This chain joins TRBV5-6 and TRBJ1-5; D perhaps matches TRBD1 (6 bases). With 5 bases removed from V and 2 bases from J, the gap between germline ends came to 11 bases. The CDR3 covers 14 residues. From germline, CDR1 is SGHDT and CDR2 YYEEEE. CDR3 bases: TGTGCCAGCAGTTTCCAGGGGCGCAATCAGCCCCAGCATTTT. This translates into CASSFQGRNQPQHF.

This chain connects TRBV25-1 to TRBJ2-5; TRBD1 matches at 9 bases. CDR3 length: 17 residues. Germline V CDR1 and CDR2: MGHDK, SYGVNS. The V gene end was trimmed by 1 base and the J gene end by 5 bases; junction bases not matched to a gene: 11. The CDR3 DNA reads TGTGCCAGCAGTGAATCTACAGGGGGCCTCATTGGGGAGACCCAGTACTTC. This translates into CASSESTGGLIGETQYF.

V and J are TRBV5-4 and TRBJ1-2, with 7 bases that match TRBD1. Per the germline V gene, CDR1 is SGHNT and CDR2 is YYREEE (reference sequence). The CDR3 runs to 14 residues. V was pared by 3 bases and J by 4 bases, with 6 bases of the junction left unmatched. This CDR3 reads CASSYRGRGYGYTF. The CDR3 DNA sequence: TGTGCCAGCAGCTACAGGGGTAGGGGCTATGGCTACACCTTC.

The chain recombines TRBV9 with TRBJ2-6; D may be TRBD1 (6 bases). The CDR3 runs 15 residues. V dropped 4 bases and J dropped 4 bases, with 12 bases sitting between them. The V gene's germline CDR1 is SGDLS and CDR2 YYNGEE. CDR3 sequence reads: CASSTSGVGANVLTF. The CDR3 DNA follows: TGTGCCAGCAGCACATCAGGGGTCGGGGCCAACGTCCTGACTTTC. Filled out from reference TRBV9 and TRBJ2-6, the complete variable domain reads DSGVTQTPKHLITATGQRVTLRCSPRSGDLSVYWYQQSLDQGLQFLIQYYNGEERAKGNILERFSAQQFPDLHSELNLSSLELGDSALYFCASSTSGVGANVLTFGAGSRLTVL.